Below are 21 T cell receptor beta chains sequenced from a single sample in a study of blood T cell repertoires in COVID-19. The assay was immunoSEQ multiplex PCR, and TCRdb's table has in-frame clones only and misses some. Altogether around 99,000 clones are present, 80% to 95% being singletons, with the ten largest covering around 1.3%. Specimen: peripheral blood. These receptors all come from a woman under 40 with acute or convalescent COVID-19.

The V and J genes are TRBV28 and TRBJ1-5; tentative D call: TRBD1 (5 bases). CDR3 length: 14 residues. Trimming shortened V by 5 bases and J by 3 bases, and 11 bases separated the two germline ends. The germline V gene encodes CDR1 MDHEN and CDR2 SYDVKM. This chain's CDR3 is CASSGGGFNQPQHF. The CDR3 region has the DNA TGTGCCAGCAGTGGGGGGGGGTTCAATCAGCCCCAGCATTTT.

CDR3 residues: CASSLGRRENIQYF. The CDR3 DNA reads TGTGCCAGCAGCTTGGGACGGCGGGAGAACATTCAGTACTTC. The chain joins TRBV5-4 to TRBJ2-4, with TRBD2 identical over 7 bases. This CDR3 has 14 residues. CDR1 and CDR2 (germline): SGHNT, YYREEE (reference sequence). Germline trimming cut 0 bases from V and 7 bases from J; bases unmatched to any gene: 4.

This chain connects TRBV19 to TRBJ1-1, with D tentatively TRBD1 (5 bases). Trimming left V 4 bases short and J 6 bases short, with 15 bases between. Per germline, CDR1 LNHDA and CDR2 SQIVND (reference sequence). The CDR3 contains 14 residues. For the CDR3, the DNA is TGTGCCAGTAGTACCCGGGAGGGGAAGCCTGAAGCTTTCTTT. This gives the protein CASSTREGKPEAFF.

This clone was seen just once. The chain carries TRBV7-3 and TRBJ2-3; D is unclear. V was cut by 6 bases and J by 1 base, with 14 bases left in between. Germline CDR1 reads SGHTA; CDR2 reads FQGTGA. The CDR3 is 15 residues long. CDR3 amino acids: CASSPVPGGTDTQYF. CDR3 sequence (DNA): TGTGCCAGCAGTCCCGTCCCCGGTGGCACAGATACGCAGTATTTT.

There are a few counts of this clone. The chain uses TRBV5-1 and TRBJ1-1; D might be TRBD1 (5 bases). The CDR3 is 12 amino acids. Trimming removed 4 bases from V and 3 bases from J, with 7 bases in between. Germline V gene lookup returns CDR1 SGHRS and CDR2 YFSETQ. The CDR3: CASSTRDTEAFF. In nucleotides, the CDR3 is TGCGCCAGCAGCACCAGGGACACTGAAGCTTTCTTT.

The gene calls are TRBV30 and TRBJ2-2, with D perhaps TRBD2 (5 bases). Trimming took 1 base from V and 4 from J, leaving 16 bases between them. Germline V CDR1 and CDR2: GTSNPN, SVGIG (reference sequence). This CDR3 is built from 16 residues. The CDR3 reads CAWSAGIWPSTGELFF. The CDR3 DNA is TGTGCCTGGAGTGCGGGGATTTGGCCGAGCACCGGGGAGCTGTTTTTT.

This chain joins TRBV2 and TRBJ2-7; D might be TRBD2 (6 bases). Deletions cut 4 bases from V and 7 bases from J, with 23 bases between. The length of the CDR3 is 16 residues. Looked up from germline, CDR1 is SNHLY and CDR2 is FYNNEI. In DNA, the CDR3 is TGTGCCAGCAGTGCGCTAGCGCTTCTAAACGCAGGGGAGCAGTACTTC. Amino acids: CASSALALLNAGEQYF.

The rearrangement joins TRBV19 to TRBJ2-2; tentative D call: TRBD2 (6 bases). V was shortened by 10 bases and J by 5 bases, with 20 bases between the two germline ends. The CDR3 length is 15 residues. The germline V gene encodes CDR1 LNHDA and CDR2 SQIVND (reference sequence). CDR3 protein: CATRDSRKGTGELFF. The CDR3 coding sequence is TGTGCCACCCGGGACTCTAGAAAGGGGACCGGGGAGCTGTTTTTT.

This clone turned up a few times. The rearrangement links TRBV7-9 to TRBJ1-5; TRBD1 agrees at 10 bases. Trimming at V came to 7 bases and at J to 2 bases, leaving 8 bases not matched to a gene. The germline gives CDR1 SEHNR, CDR2 FQNEAQ (reference sequence). The CDR3 consists of 16 residues. DNA for the CDR3: TGTGCCAGCACCCCGGGGACAGGGGAAGGCAATCAGCCCCAGCATTTT. Amino acid sequence: CASTPGTGEGNQPQHF.

The gene calls are TRBV28 and TRBJ2-7; D is possibly TRBD2 (6 bases). V was clipped by 5 bases and J by 4 bases, with 18 bases between them. Germline-derived CDR1 and CDR2 are MDHEN and SYDVKM. This CDR3 region has 15 residues. CDR3 protein: CASSPAGPGGYEQYF. The CDR3 nucleotides read TGTGCCAGCAGTCCGGCGGGGCCAGGAGGGTACGAGCAGTACTTC.

The chain recombines TRBV5-4 with TRBJ1-3; 8 bases agree with TRBD1. The ends lost 4 bases at V and 10 bases at J; junction bases unmatched: 10. CDR3 length: 14 residues. CDR1 and CDR2 (germline): SGHNT, YYREEE (reference sequence). The CDR3 DNA sequence: TGTGCCAGCAGCCCACGGACAGGGTCCCAGACCATATATTTT. Translating gives CASSPRTGSQTIYF.

The chain employs TRBV28 and TRBJ2-7; 8 bases map to TRBD1. V trimming: 6 bases; J trimming: 5 bases; junction bases outside the gene matches: 12. The CDR3 has 15 residues. Germline V gene data show CDR1 as MDHEN and CDR2 as SYDVKM. CDR3 residues: CASRAPGGAIHEQYF. CDR3 in DNA: TGTGCCAGCAGGGCCCCAGGGGGCGCGATTCACGAGCAGTACTTC.

V is TRBV7-2 and J is TRBJ2-7; 8 nucleotides agree with TRBD2. In germline, CDR1 is SGHTA, CDR2 FQGNSA. This CDR3 is built from 17 residues. V dropped 1 base and J dropped 3; count of bases not matched to a gene: 11. The DNA for the CDR3 is TGTGCCAGCAGCTTAGTTCACAACGGGAGGGACCTCTACGAGCAGTACTTC. Its protein is CASSLVHNGRDLYEQYF.

The V gene is TRBV4-3, the J gene TRBJ1-1; 8 bases agree with TRBD1. The V gene end was trimmed by 4 bases and the J gene end by 5 bases; junction bases not matched to a gene: 21. From germline, CDR1 is LGHNA and CDR2 YSLEER. The CDR3 contains 19 residues. The CDR3 here is CASSPMRPGGSGSGTEAFF. Here the CDR3 DNA reads TGCGCCAGCAGCCCGATGCGACCAGGGGGCAGTGGGTCGGGTACTGAAGCTTTCTTT.

The chain links TRBV7-3 to TRBJ2-1, with 9 bases fitting TRBD2. V trimming: 0 bases; J trimming: 2 bases; junction bases outside the gene matches: 2. The length of the CDR3 is 16 residues. Germline values: CDR1 SGHTA, CDR2 FQGTGA. The CDR3 DNA is TGTGCCAGCAGCTTAACTAGCGGGGGTGCCTACAATGAGCAGTTCTTC. Translated, it gives CASSLTSGGAYNEQFF.

This sequence joins TRBV12-5 and TRBJ2-7; TRBD1 matches at 7 bases. In germline, CDR1 is LGHNT, CDR2 FRNRAP. This CDR3 is built from 14 residues. Germline trimming cut 6 bases from V and 4 bases from J; bases unmatched to any gene: 9. The CDR3 sequence: CASGLKGAQYEQYF. CDR3 sequence (DNA): TGTGCTAGTGGACTCAAGGGGGCCCAATACGAGCAGTACTTC.

The gene calls are TRBV7-2 and TRBJ2-5; D unclear. The germline V and J ends were trimmed by 1 base and 5 bases, with 20 bases remaining between them. The CDR3 spans 17 residues. The V gene's germline CDR1 is SGHTA and CDR2 FQGNSA. For the CDR3, the DNA is TGTGCCAGCAGCTTAGATGCGGTCCCCGTCGGTGGGGAGACCCAGTACTTC. It yields the protein CASSLDAVPVGGETQYF.

This clone was counted a single time. The CDR3 reads CASSLGGGQGGQPQHF. CDR3 bases: TGTGCCAGCAGTTTGGGGGGGGGACAGGGCGGACAGCCCCAGCATTTT. The V call is TRBV28, the J call TRBJ1-5; 9 nucleotides line up with TRBD1. The CDR3 is 16 amino acids. Germline CDR1 and CDR2: MDHEN and SYDVKM. V dropped 3 bases and J dropped 7; count of bases not matched to a gene: 10.

The chain carries TRBV27 and TRBJ2-1, with unresolved D. CDR1 MNHEY and CDR2 SMNVEV come from the germline V gene (reference sequence). CDR3 size: 13 residues. Deletions cut 6 bases from V and 2 bases from J, with 8 bases between. CDR3 amino acids: CASSLEPYNEQFF. Here the CDR3 DNA reads TGTGCCAGCAGCCTAGAGCCCTACAATGAGCAGTTCTTC.

The V call is TRBV27, the J call TRBJ2-5, with TRBD2 matching 7 bases. The V and J ends lost 9 bases and 3 bases, in that order; junction bases with no gene match: 7. The CDR3 is 13 residues long. CDR1 is MNHEY and CDR2 is SMNVEV in the germline V gene (reference sequence). This CDR3 is CARPGTTEETQYF. For the CDR3, the DNA is TGTGCCAGGCCCGGGACTACCGAAGAGACCCAGTACTTC.

The chain couples TRBV12-5 to TRBJ2-5; 7 bases are a match to TRBD1. The CDR3 loop spans 14 amino acids. Losses at the gene ends were 1 base for V and 3 bases for J; bases not matched to a gene: 2. The germline gives CDR1 LGHNT, CDR2 FRNRAP. The CDR3 protein is CASGLGTGEETQYF. The DNA for the CDR3 is TGTGCTAGTGGTTTGGGAACAGGGGAAGAGACCCAGTACTTC.